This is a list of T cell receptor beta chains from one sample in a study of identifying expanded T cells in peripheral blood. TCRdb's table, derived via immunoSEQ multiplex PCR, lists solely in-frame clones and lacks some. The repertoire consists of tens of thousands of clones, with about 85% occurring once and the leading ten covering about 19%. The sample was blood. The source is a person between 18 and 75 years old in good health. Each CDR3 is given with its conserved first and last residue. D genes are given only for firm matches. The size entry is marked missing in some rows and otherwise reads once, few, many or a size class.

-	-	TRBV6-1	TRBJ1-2	CASSEAGSRYGYTF	TGTGCCAGCAGTGAAGCGGGCAGTAGGTATGGCTACACCTTC
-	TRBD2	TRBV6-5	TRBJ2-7	CASSSTSGRPYEQYF	TGTGCCAGCAGTTCGACTAGCGGGAGACCCTACGAGCAGTACTTC
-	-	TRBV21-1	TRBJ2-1	CASSKEGKQPPPGEQFF	TGTGCCAGCAGCAAAGAGGGGAAACAACCCCCTCCCGGTGAGCAGTTCTTC
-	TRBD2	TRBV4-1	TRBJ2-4	CASSQNSGIVNIQYF	TGCGCCAGCAGCCAGAATAGCGGGATAGTGAACATTCAGTACTTC
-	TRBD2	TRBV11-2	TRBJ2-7	CASSRRLAGGYEQYF	TGTGCCAGCAGCAGAAGACTAGCGGGAGGGTACGAGCAGTACTTC
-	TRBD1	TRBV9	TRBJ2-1	CASSVASGQAPNEQFF	TGTGCCAGCAGCGTAGCGTCCGGACAGGCACCTAATGAGCAGTTCTTC
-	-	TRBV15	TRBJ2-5	CATSSDRFGRQETQYF	TGTGCCACCAGCAGTGACCGGTTTGGTCGCCAAGAGACCCAGTACTTC
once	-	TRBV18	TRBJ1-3	CASSPPGRVPSGNTIYF	TGTGCCAGCTCACCTCCCGGCAGGGTCCCATCTGGAAACACCATATATTTT
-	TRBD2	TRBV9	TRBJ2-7	CASSPRLAGEMHEQYF	TGTGCCAGCAGCCCGAGACTAGCGGGAGAAATGCACGAGCAGTACTTC
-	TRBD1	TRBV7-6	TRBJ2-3	CASSLQTGADTQYF	TGTGCCAGCAGTCTACAGACAGGGGCAGATACGCAGTATTTT
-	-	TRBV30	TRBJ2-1	CAWSGGWSSYNEQFF	TGTGCCTGGAGCGGCGGGTGGAGCTCCTACAATGAGCAGTTCTTC
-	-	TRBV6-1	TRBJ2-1	CASSDRYRGEQFF	TGTGCCAGCAGTGACCGATATAGAGGTGAGCAGTTCTTC
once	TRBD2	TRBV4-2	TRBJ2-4	CASSQDPGGPGNIQYF	TGTGCCAGCAGCCAAGACCCGGGGGGGCCTGGGAACATTCAGTACTTC
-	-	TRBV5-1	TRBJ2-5	CASRRGEETQYF	TGCGCCAGCAGGAGGGGGGAAGAGACCCAGTACTTC
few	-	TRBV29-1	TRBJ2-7	CSVEVRQGDYEQYF	TGCAGCGTTGAGGTACGGCAGGGTGACTACGAGCAGTACTTC
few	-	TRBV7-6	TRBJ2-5	CASSSGGTAGQETQYF	TGTGCCAGCAGCTCGGGCGGGACAGCAGGGCAAGAGACCCAGTACTTC
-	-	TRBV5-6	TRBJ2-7	CASSLVGAGTPADEQYF	TGTGCCAGCAGCTTAGTTGGGGCCGGGACCCCCGCGGACGAGCAGTACTTC
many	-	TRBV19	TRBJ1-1	CASSTTPGGTEAFF	TGTGCCAGTAGCACTACACCGGGAGGGACTGAAGCTTTCTTT
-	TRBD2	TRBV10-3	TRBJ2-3	CAISELAGGPLGADTQYF	TGTGCCATCAGTGAGTTAGCGGGGGGCCCCCTGGGGGCAGATACGCAGTATTTT
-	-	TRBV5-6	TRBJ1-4	CASSLMGVQKLFF	TGTGCCAGCAGCTTAATGGGAGTTCAAAAACTGTTTTTT
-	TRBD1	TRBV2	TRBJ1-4	CASARQGLSTNEKLFF	TGTGCCAGCGCTCGACAGGGCCTCTCAACTAATGAAAAACTGTTTTTT
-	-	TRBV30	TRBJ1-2	CAWGSDLDNYGYTF	TGTGCCTGGGGCTCGGACCTAGATAACTATGGCTACACCTTC
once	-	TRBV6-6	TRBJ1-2	CASSSSDLSAYGYTF	TGTGCCAGCAGCTCAAGCGACCTCTCAGCCTATGGCTACACCTTC
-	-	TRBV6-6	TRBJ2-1	CASSSRQTSYNEQFF	TGTGCCAGCAGTTCTCGGCAGACCTCCTACAATGAGCAGTTCTTC
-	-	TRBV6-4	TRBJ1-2	CASSIGQWGYGYTF	TGTGCCAGCAGTATCGGACAGTGGGGCTATGGCTACACCTTC
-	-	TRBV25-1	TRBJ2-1	CASSPRGVINEQFF	TGTGCCAGCAGTCCCAGGGGCGTAATCAATGAGCAGTTCTTC
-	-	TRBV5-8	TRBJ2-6	CASSFSGANVLTF	TGTGCCAGCAGCTTCTCCGGGGCCAACGTCCTGACTTTC
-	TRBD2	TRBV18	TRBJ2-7	CASSPASGYEQYF	TGTGCCAGCTCACCAGCTAGCGGCTACGAGCAGTACTTC
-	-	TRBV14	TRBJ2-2	CASSQDKGNTNTGELFF	TGTGCCAGCAGCCAAGACAAGGGGAATACGAACACCGGGGAGCTGTTTTTT
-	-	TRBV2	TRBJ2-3	CASSGPGGRTDTQYF	TGTGCCAGCTCTGGCCCCGGTGGCCGCACAGATACGCAGTATTTT
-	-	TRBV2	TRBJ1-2	CASSEGYSPYGYTF	TGTGCCAGCAGTGAAGGGTACAGTCCATATGGCTACACCTTC
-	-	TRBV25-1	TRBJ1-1	CASTRKGGLNTEAFF	TGTGCCAGCACCCGAAAGGGGGGACTGAACACTGAAGCTTTCTTT
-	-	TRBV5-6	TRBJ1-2	CASSLLGTPMGYTF	TGTGCCAGCAGCTTGCTAGGGACTCCGATGGGCTACACCTTC
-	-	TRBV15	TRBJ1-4	CATSRDQQRGEKLFF	TGTGCCACCAGCAGAGATCAGCAGCGAGGTGAAAAACTGTTTTTT
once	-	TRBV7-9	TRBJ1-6	CASSLERDSPLHF	TGTGCCAGCAGCTTAGAGAGGGATTCACCCCTCCACTTT
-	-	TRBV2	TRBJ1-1	CASQDSPNTEAFF	TGTGCCAGCCAGGACAGCCCGAACACTGAAGCTTTCTTT
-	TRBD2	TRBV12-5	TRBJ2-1	CASGHTETSGGRFF	TGTGCTAGTGGTCATACCGAAACGTCGGGGGGTAGGTTCTTC
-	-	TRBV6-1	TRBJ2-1	CASSGRIALSEQFF	TGTGCCAGCAGTGGCCGTATAGCCCTGTCGGAGCAGTTCTTC
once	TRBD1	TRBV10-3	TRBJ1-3	CAISGTGDSIMGNTIYF	TGTGCCATCAGTGGGACAGGGGACTCAATAATGGGAAACACCATATATTTT
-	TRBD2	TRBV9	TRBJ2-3	CASSVGLAVTDTQYF	TGTGCCAGCAGCGTCGGACTAGCCGTCACAGATACGCAGTATTTT
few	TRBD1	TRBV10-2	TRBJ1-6	CASAQGADSPLHF	TGCGCCAGCGCGCAGGGGGCCGATTCACCCCTCCACTTT